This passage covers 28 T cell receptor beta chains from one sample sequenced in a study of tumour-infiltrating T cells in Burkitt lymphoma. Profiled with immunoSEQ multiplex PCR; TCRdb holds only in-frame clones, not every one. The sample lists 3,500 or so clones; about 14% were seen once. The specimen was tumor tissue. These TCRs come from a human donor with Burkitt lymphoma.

The CDR3: CASSSGQGIRGYTF. The CDR3 nucleotides are TGTGCCAGCAGCTCGGGACAGGGGATTCGTGGCTACACCTTC. J is TRBJ1-2 and V is TRBV7-9, with TRBD1 matching over 10 bases. Trimming took 4 bases from V and 7 from J; bases not matched to a gene: 6. CDR1 SEHNR and CDR2 FQNEAQ come from the germline V gene (reference sequence). The CDR3 is 14 amino acids.

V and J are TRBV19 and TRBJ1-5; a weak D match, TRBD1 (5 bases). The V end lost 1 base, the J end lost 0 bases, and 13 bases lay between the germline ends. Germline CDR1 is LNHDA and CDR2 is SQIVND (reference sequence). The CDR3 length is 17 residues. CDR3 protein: CASSIGQLGYSNQPQHF. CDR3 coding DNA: TGTGCCAGTAGTATAGGACAGCTGGGGTATAGCAATCAGCCCCAGCATTTT.

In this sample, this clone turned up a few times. Here the CDR3 reads CASRGVAGVGELFF. CDR3 DNA: TGTGCCAGCAGGGGAGTAGCGGGGGTCGGGGAGCTGTTTTTT. This sequence joins TRBV6-5 and TRBJ2-2; 9 bases fit TRBD2. The CDR3 loop spans 14 amino acids. CDR1 MNHEY and CDR2 SVGAGI come from the germline V gene. V was pared by 6 bases and J by 7 bases, with 6 bases of the junction left unmatched.

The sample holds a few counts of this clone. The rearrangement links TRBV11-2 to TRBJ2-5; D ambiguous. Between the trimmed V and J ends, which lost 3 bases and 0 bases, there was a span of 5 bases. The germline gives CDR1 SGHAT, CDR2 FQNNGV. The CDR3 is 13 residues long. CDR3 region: CASSFDNQETQYF. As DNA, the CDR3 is TGTGCCAGCAGCTTCGACAACCAAGAGACCCAGTACTTC.

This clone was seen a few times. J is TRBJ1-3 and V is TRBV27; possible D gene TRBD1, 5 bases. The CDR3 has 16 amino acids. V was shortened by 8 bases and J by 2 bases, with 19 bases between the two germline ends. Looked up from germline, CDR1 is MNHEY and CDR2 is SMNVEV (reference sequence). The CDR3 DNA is TGTGCCAGCTGTTCGGGACCCTATGAAGCTGGAAACACCATATATTTT. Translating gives CASCSGPYEAGNTIYF.

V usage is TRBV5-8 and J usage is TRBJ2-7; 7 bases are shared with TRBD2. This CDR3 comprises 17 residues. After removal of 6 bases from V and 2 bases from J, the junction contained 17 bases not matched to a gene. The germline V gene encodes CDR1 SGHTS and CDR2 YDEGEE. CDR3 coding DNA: TGTGCCAGCACAGCGGGACGGATAATACAGCCCCCCTACGAGCAGTACTTC. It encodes CASTAGRIIQPPYEQYF.

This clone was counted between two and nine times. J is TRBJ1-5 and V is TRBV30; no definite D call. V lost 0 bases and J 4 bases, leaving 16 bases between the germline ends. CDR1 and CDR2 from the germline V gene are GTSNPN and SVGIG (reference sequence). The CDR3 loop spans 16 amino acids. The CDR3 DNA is TGTGCCTGGAGTGTAAGGCACACCCGATCGAATCAGCCCCAGCATTTT. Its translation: CAWSVRHTRSNQPQHF.

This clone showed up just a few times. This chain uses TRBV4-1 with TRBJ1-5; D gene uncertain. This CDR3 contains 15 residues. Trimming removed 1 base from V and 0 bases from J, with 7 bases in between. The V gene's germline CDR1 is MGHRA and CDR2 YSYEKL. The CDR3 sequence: CASSQVGSSNQPQHF. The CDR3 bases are TGCGCCAGCAGCCAAGTCGGGAGTAGCAATCAGCCCCAGCATTTT.

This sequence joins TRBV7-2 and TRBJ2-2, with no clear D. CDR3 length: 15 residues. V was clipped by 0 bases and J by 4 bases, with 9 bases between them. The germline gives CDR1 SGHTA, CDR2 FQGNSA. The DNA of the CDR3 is TGTGCCAGCAGCTTAGCTTGGTCGGGCACCGGGGAGCTGTTTTTT. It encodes CASSLAWSGTGELFF.

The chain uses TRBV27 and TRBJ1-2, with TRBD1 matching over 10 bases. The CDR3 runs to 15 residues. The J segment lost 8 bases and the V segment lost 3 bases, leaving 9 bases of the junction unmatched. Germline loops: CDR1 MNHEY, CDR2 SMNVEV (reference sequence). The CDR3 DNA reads TGTGCCAGCAGTTTTTATCCCGGACAGGGGGTCGGCTACACCTTC. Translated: CASSFYPGQGVGYTF.

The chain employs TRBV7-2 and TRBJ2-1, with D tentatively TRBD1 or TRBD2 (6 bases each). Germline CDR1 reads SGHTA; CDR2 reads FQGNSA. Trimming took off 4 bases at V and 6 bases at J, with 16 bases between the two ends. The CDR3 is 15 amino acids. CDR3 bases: TGTGCCAGCAGCTACGGGTGGGGGGCCCTCAATGAGCAGTTCTTC. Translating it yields CASSYGWGALNEQFF.

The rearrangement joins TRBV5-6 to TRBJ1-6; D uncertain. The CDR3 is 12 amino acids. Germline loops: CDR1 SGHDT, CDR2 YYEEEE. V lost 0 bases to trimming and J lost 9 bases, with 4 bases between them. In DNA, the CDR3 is TGTGCCAGCAGCTTGGGAAGTTCACCCCTCCACTTT. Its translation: CASSLGSSPLHF.

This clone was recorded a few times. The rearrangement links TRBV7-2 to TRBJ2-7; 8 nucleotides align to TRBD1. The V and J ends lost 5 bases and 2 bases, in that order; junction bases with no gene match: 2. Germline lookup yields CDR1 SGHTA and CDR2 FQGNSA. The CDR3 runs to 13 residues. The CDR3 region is CASSQGAAYEQYF. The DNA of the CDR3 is TGTGCCAGCAGCCAGGGGGCCGCCTACGAGCAGTACTTC.

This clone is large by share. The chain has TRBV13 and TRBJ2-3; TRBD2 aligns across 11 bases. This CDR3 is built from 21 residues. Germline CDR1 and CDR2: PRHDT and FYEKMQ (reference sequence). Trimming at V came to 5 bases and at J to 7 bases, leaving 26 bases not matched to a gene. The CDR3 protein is CASSHRMSSGGAQIPQYTQYF. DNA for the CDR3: TGTGCCAGCAGCCACCGTATGAGTAGCGGGGGGGCCCAGATCCCACAATATACGCAGTATTTT.

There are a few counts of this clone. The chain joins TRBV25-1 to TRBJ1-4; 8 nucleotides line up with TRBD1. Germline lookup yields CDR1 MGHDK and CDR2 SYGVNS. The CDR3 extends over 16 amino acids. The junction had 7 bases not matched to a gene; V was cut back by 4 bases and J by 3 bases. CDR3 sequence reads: CASSAWTGKANEKLFF. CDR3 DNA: TGTGCCAGCAGTGCCTGGACAGGGAAGGCTAATGAAAAACTGTTTTTT.

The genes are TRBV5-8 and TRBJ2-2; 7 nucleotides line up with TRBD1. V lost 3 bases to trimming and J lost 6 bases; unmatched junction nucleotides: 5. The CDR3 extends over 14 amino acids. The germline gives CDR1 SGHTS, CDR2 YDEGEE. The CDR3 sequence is CASSSYTGAGELFF. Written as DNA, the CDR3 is TGTGCCAGCAGCTCCTATACAGGGGCCGGGGAGCTGTTTTTT.

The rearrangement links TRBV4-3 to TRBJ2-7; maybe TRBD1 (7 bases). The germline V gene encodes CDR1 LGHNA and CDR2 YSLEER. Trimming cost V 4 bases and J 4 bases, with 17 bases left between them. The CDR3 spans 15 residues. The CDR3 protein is CASSPGRGQSYEQYF. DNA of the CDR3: TGCGCCAGCAGCCCCGGGCGGGGACAGAGTTACGAGCAGTACTTC.

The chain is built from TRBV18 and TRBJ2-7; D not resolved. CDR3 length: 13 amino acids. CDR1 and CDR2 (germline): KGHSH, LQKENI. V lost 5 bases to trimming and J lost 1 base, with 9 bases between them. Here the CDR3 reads CASSAWASYEQYF. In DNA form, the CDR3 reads TGTGCCAGCTCAGCTTGGGCATCCTACGAGCAGTACTTC.

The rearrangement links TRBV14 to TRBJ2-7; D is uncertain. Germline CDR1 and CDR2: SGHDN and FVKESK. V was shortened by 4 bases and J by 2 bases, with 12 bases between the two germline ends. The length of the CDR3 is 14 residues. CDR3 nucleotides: TGTGCCAGCAGCCCACCCGGTGGAGCCTACGAGCAGTACTTC. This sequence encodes CASSPPGGAYEQYF.

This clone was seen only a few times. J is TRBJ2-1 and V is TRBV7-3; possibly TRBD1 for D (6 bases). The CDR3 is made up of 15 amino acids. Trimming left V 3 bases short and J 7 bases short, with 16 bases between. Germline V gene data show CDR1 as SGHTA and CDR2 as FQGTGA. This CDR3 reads CASSFTGPALNEQFF. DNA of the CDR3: TGTGCCAGCAGCTTCACAGGGCCAGCATTGAATGAGCAGTTCTTC.

The CDR3 reads CASSYSPKAAGNTIYF. The CDR3 DNA reads TGTGCCAGCAGTTACTCCCCAAAGGCCGCTGGAAACACCATATATTTT. The chain couples TRBV6-6 to TRBJ1-3; D not certain. Germline V gene lookup returns CDR1 MNHNY and CDR2 SVGAGI (reference sequence). CDR3 length equals 16 residues. V gave up 0 bases and J gave up 2 bases, with 11 bases separating them.

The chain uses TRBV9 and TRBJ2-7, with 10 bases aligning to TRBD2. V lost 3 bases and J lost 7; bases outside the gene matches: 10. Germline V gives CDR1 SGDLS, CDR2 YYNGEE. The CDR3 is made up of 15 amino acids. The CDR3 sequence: CASSAFSGGPEEQYF. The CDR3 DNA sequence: TGTGCCAGCAGCGCATTTAGCGGGGGGCCAGAAGAGCAGTACTTC.

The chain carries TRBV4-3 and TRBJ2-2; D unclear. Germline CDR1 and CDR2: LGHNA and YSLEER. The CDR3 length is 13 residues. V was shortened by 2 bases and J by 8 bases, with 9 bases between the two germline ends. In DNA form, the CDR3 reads TGCGCCAGCAGCCAACCCTTGACTGGGGAGCTGTTTTTT. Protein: CASSQPLTGELFF.

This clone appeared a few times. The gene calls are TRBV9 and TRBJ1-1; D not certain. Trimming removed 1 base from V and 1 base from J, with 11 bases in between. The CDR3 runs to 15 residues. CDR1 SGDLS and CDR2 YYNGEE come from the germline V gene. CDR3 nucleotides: TGTGCCAGCAGCGTAACCCCCCAGCCGAACACTGAAGCTTTCTTT. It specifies CASSVTPQPNTEAFF. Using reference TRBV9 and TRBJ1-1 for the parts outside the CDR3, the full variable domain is DSGVTQTPKHLITATGQRVTLRCSPRSGDLSVYWYQQSLDQGLQFLIQYYNGEERAKGNILERFSAQQFPDLHSELNLSSLELGDSALYFCASSVTPQPNTEAFFGQGTRLTVV.

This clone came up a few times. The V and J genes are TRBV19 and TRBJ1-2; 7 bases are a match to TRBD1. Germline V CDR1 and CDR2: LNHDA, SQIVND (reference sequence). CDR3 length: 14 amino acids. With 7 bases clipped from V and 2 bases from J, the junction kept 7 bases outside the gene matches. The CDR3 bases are TGTGCCAGTACCCCGGGACAGAAAAACTATGGCTACACCTTC. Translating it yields CASTPGQKNYGYTF.

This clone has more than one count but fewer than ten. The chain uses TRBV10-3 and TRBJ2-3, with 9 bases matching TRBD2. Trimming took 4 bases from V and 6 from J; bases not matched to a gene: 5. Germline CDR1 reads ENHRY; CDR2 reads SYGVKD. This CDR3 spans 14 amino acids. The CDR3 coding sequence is TGTGCCATCAGTGGCCCTGGACTAGCGGATACGCAGTATTTT. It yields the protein CAISGPGLADTQYF.

In DNA, the CDR3 is TGTGCCAGCAGCTTGGCAGTAGGGACAGGGTCCTACGAGCAGTACTTC. This codes for CASSLAVGTGSYEQYF. The chain uses TRBV5-4 and TRBJ2-7, with TRBD1 identical over 9 bases. The germline V gene encodes CDR1 SGHNT and CDR2 YYREEE (reference sequence). Trimming removed 0 bases from V and 1 base from J; junction bases left unmatched: 5. The CDR3 extends over 16 amino acids.

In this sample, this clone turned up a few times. CDR3 protein: CASSKDGRSTNYGYTF. Here the CDR3 DNA reads TGCGCCAGCAGCAAGGACGGAAGATCTACTAACTATGGCTACACCTTC. The rearrangement links TRBV5-1 to TRBJ1-2, with D uncertain. In germline, CDR1 is SGHRS, CDR2 YFSETQ. CDR3 length: 16 residues. Trimming left V 4 bases short and J 0 bases short, with 16 bases between. The full variable domain, its missing parts supplied by reference TRBV5-1 and TRBJ1-2, is KAGVTQTPRYLIKTRGQQVTLSCSPISGHRSVSWYQQTPGQGLQFLFEYFSETQRNKGNFPGRFSGRQFSNSRSEMNVSTLELGDSALYLCASSKDGRSTNYGYTFGSGTRLTVV.